The clone carrying this T cell receptor (beta chain) was picked up one time. Its antigen is unidentified. The CDR3 sequence is 13 residues long. Trimming left V 5 bases short and J 0 bases short, with 8 bases between. Germline CDR1 SEHNR, CDR2 FQNEAQ (reference sequence). This sample stems from a study of cytomegalovirus exposure and HLA in healthy donors. General study points: A later analysis found common viral pathogens apparently linked to several of the most significant clusters.

Researchers ran the PCR with 60 Vbeta and 13 Jbeta primers. In the authors' workflow: Tens of millions of unique TCR beta chains, about 10 million of them shared, were counted by a later analysis. TCRdb's copy holds only in-frame clones and misses some; the assay was immunoSEQ multiplex PCR. From that table come the V and J calls and clone size; the DNA was used to work out D and trimming. The table shows approximately 130,000 clones, with 75% to 85% occurring only once. The specimen was PBMCs. The gene calls are TRBV7-9 and TRBJ2-7, with D possibly matching TRBD1 (5 bases). The receptor was isolated from a man aged 50 to 59 in good health and CMV-seronegative. The CDR3 loop reads CASSQGVSYEQYF. In DNA, the CDR3 is TGTGCCAGCAGCCAAGGGGTCTCCTACGAGCAGTACTTC.